This T cell receptor beta chain comes out of a study of OX40 agonist ivuxolimab in advanced cancers. Study-wide context: Prior therapy, whether anti-PD-1, anti-PD-L1 or anti-CTLA-4, was allowed, and under 50% had some. Three patients responded partially, comprising one with hepatocellular carcinoma and two with cutaneous melanoma.

Regarding this clone: Its antigen is not known.

General study results and limits: Circulating CD4+ and CD8+ T cells showed clonal expansion by week 6 at 0.1 to 3.0 mg/kg. Near-lowest levels of clonal expansion characterized partial responders at 0.1-3.0 mg/kg.

Clones were read by immunoSEQ multiplex PCR, and TCRdb kept only the in-frame ones, dropping some. The table has roughly 90,000 clones, around 90% seen once. The germline V and J ends were trimmed by 0 bases and 4 bases, with 11 bases remaining between them. The V gene's germline CDR1 is SGDLS and CDR2 YYNGEE. The CDR3 spans 15 residues. Source: CD4+ or CD8+ T cells sorted from blood, taken in a trial of the OX40 agonist ivuxolimab. The receptor was derived from an adult with an advanced solid tumor such as melanoma, head and neck, liver or kidney cancer. V usage is TRBV9 and J usage is TRBJ2-1; possibly TRBD2 for D (5 bases). This chain's CDR3 is CASSVVGREYNEQFF. CDR3 coding DNA: TGTGCCAGCAGCGTAGTAGGGAGAGAGTACAATGAGCAGTTCTTC. The full variable domain, its missing parts supplied by reference TRBV9 and TRBJ2-1, is DSGVTQTPKHLITATGQRVTLRCSPRSGDLSVYWYQQSLDQGLQFLIQYYNGEERAKGNILERFSAQQFPDLHSELNLSSLELGDSALYFCASSVVGREYNEQFFGPGTRLTVL.